Listed below are T cell receptor beta chains from one sample, sequenced in a study of beta chain features in type 1 diabetes. Libraries were prepared by immunoSEQ multiplex PCR; TCRdb keeps only in-frame clonotypes and omits some of them. The data contain 350,000 to 450,000 clones, more than 11% of them singletons. Sequencing was carried out using naive CD4+ T cells from blood. Every receptor here comes from a man aged 30 to 45 in good health. Both conserved end residues are part of each CDR3. A D gene is named only where the DNA matches it firmly. Clone sizes are given selectively: once, few, many, or a class where the clone is expanded.

CDR3 DNA | CDR3 protein | J gene | clone size | D gene | V gene
TGTGCCAGCAGTCTCTTTGATGGCTACACCTTC | CASSLFDGYTF | TRBJ1-2 | NA | NA | TRBV28
TGTGCCAGCAAGGCGGACGGAGCCAACTATGGCTACACCTTC | CASKADGANYGYTF | TRBJ1-2 | NA | NA | TRBV6-5
TGCAGTGCTAGTCATCAAGAGACCCAGTACTTC | CSASHQETQYF | TRBJ2-5 | few | NA | TRBV20-1
TGCGCCAGCAGCCAAGATCGGGGGGTCTACGAGCAGTACTTC | CASSQDRGVYEQYF | TRBJ2-7 | NA | TRBD2 | TRBV4-1
TGTGCCAGCAGCTTGCGGCCTACAACTAATGAAAAACTGTTTTTT | CASSLRPTTNEKLFF | TRBJ1-4 | once | NA | TRBV5-6
TGCGCCAGCAGTCAGGGGGACAGGGTTAGTCAGCCCCAGCATTTT | CASSQGDRVSQPQHF | TRBJ1-5 | few | TRBD1 | TRBV23-1
TGTGCCAGCAGCGTAGAATCGAGACAGGGTATTAATGAGCAGTTCTTC | CASSVESRQGINEQFF | TRBJ2-1 | few | TRBD1 | TRBV9
TGTGCCGGGAGGGACAGGGGAACCGGGGAGCTGTTTTTT | CAGRDRGTGELFF | TRBJ2-2 | NA | TRBD1 | TRBV30
TGCGCCAGCAGTCGTGAGTTGTGTAGAATTAATGAAAAACTGTTTTTT | CASSRELCRINEKLFF | TRBJ1-4 | NA | NA | TRBV23-1
TGTGCCAGCAGTGGATCAGGGATCGGGCAGTTCTTC | CASSGSGIGQFF | TRBJ2-1 | few | NA | TRBV11-3
TGTGCCAGCAGACTCAGGGAGGTGCAGACCCAGTACTTC | CASRLREVQTQYF | TRBJ2-5 | few | NA | TRBV7-8
TGTGCCACAAGACCGGGGCAGAACCTTCATGGAAACACCATATATTTT | CATRPGQNLHGNTIYF | TRBJ1-3 | NA | NA | TRBV30
TGTGCCAGCAGCCAACTAGGACAGGGGAATTCACCCCTCCACTTT | CASSQLGQGNSPLHF | TRBJ1-6 | once | TRBD1 | TRBV14
TGTGCCAGCTCACCACTCGTTGGGGCGCAGGGCGTGGAGACCCAGTACTTC | CASSPLVGAQGVETQYF | TRBJ2-5 | NA | NA | TRBV18
TGTGCCAGCTCACCGATACAGGGAGGGGGCAATCAGCCCCAGCATTTT | CASSPIQGGGNQPQHF | TRBJ1-5 | NA | NA | TRBV18
TGTGCCAGTACGACAGGGAAAGAGACCCAGTACTTC | CASTTGKETQYF | TRBJ2-5 | few | TRBD1 | TRBV6-1
TGTGCCAGCAGCTGGACTAGCGGGGAACTCTTC | CASSWTSGELF | TRBJ2-1 | few | TRBD2 | TRBV7-9
TGTGCCTGTAGGCGACTAGCCCAAGAGACCCAGTACTTC | CACRRLAQETQYF | TRBJ2-5 | few | TRBD2 | TRBV11-2
TGCGCCAGCAGTCGCCGGGAAAACACTGAAGCTTTCTTT | CASSRRENTEAFF | TRBJ1-1 | few | NA | TRBV23-1
TGTGCCTGGAGTGCACTTTCCGGACTAGCGGGACCCGAGCAGTTCTTC | CAWSALSGLAGPEQFF | TRBJ2-1 | NA | TRBD2 | TRBV30
TGCAGCGTTGAAGGGGCAGGGCACACAGATACGCAGTATTTT | CSVEGAGHTDTQYF | TRBJ2-3 | NA | NA | TRBV29-1
TGTGCCAGCAGTGAAAGTATAGTCTCTGGAAACACCATATATTTT | CASSESIVSGNTIYF | TRBJ1-3 | NA | NA | TRBV25-1
TGTGCCAGCGAATCGCCCCGACAGGGGGCGAGGTCGCTGTTTTTT | CASESPRQGARSLFF | TRBJ2-2 | NA | TRBD1 | TRBV25-1
TGCAGCGTTGAAGATTTGTCAGGGGCTGGAAACACCATATATTTT | CSVEDLSGAGNTIYF | TRBJ1-3 | few | NA | TRBV29-1
TGCGCCAGCAGCTTGGCGAGCACAGATACGCAGTATTTT | CASSLASTDTQYF | TRBJ2-3 | NA | NA | TRBV5-1
TGTGCCAGCAGCCTCGGGACCCGCGAGTATACGCAGTATTTT | CASSLGTREYTQYF | TRBJ2-3 | NA | NA | TRBV9
TGTGCCAGCAGTCCGTTAGGGACCTGGAACACCGGGGAGCTGTTTTTT | CASSPLGTWNTGELFF | TRBJ2-2 | NA | NA | TRBV5-4
TGTGCCAGCAGCGTAGGCCCGCACTACGAGCAGTACTTC | CASSVGPHYEQYF | TRBJ2-7 | NA | NA | TRBV9
TGTGCCACCGAGCGGGTCCTAGGATGGTTCTTC | CATERVLGWFF | TRBJ2-1 | NA | NA | TRBV6-1
TGTGCCTGGAGTCTTAGGGGGGAGACCCAGTACTTC | CAWSLRGETQYF | TRBJ2-5 | NA | NA | TRBV30
TGTGCCAGCAGCAGGGGTCTCAATCAGCCCCAGCATTTT | CASSRGLNQPQHF | TRBJ1-5 | few | NA | TRBV7-9
TGTGCCAGCAGCTTACAGGGGGCGAACACTGAAGCTTTCTTT | CASSLQGANTEAFF | TRBJ1-1 | NA | TRBD1 | TRBV5-4
TGTGCCAGCAAACAGGCGGCAAAAGAGACCCAGTACTTC | CASKQAAKETQYF | TRBJ2-5 | few | NA | TRBV6-6
TGTGCCAGCAGCCAAGGCGCTAGCGGGAGGTACAATGAGCAGTTCTTC | CASSQGASGRYNEQFF | TRBJ2-1 | many | TRBD2 | TRBV14
TGTGCCAGCAGAGTACGAAGCGGGACGGCTGAGCAGTTCTTC | CASRVRSGTAEQFF | TRBJ2-1 | few | TRBD2 | TRBV7-2
TGTGCCAGCAGCTTTGCGGGGGGGCCCACAGATACGCAGTATTTT | CASSFAGGPTDTQYF | TRBJ2-3 | few | TRBD2 | TRBV9
TGCAGCGTTGCCCAGGGCAGGGCCTACGAGCAGTACTTC | CSVAQGRAYEQYF | TRBJ2-7 | few | NA | TRBV29-1
TGTGCCAGTAGTAGACTAGCTGTCTACAATGAGCAGTTCTTC | CASSRLAVYNEQFF | TRBJ2-1 | NA | TRBD2 | TRBV19
TGTGCCTGGAGTCGTGGCGGCACTGAAGCTTTCTTT | CAWSRGGTEAFF | TRBJ1-1 | NA | NA | TRBV30
TGTGCCAGCAGCTTAGGCGGGACACGTAGTGGCTACACCTTC | CASSLGGTRSGYTF | TRBJ1-2 | NA | NA | TRBV7-6
TGTGCCAGCAGTGATTCAGCCCTCACGACCCAGTACTTC | CASSDSALTTQYF | TRBJ2-5 | NA | NA | TRBV25-1
TGTGCCAGCAGCCAAACCCCTGCAGCCGGGGAGCTGTTTTTT | CASSQTPAAGELFF | TRBJ2-2 | NA | NA | TRBV7-2
TGTGCCAGCAGTGGGACAGGGGGCTATGGCTACACCTTC | CASSGTGGYGYTF | TRBJ1-2 | few | TRBD1 | TRBV2